The sequence of this T cell receptor (beta chain) was determined in a study of blood T cell repertoires in COVID-19. Study-wide context: Material from acute and convalescent COVID-19 was sourced from the United States, Italy and Spain. Sample material is recorded as cDNA or gDNA derived from T cells, B-cell-depleted T cells, or PBMCs.

This CDR3 contains 14 residues. With 5 bases clipped from V and 5 bases from J, the junction kept 9 bases outside the gene matches. Germline lookup yields CDR1 SGHDT and CDR2 YYEEEE. In the study's own analysis: Reference gene primer amplification in the assay estimated nucleated cell counts. TCRdb keeps only in-frame clones here, not all; method: immunoSEQ multiplex PCR. That table gives V, J and clone size, and the DNA gave D and trimming. The sample shows roughly 88,000 clones, around 85% of them seen only once. Seattle-derived patients entered the study during active infection and were followed longitudinally.

The source is a woman aged 60 to 75 with COVID-19, enrolled during active disease. This chain uses TRBV5-6 with TRBJ2-5; 7 bases line up with TRBD2. Specimen: peripheral blood. CDR3: CASSRVTSRETQYF. Written as DNA, the CDR3 is TGTGCCAGCAGTCGCGTGACTAGCAGGGAGACCCAGTACTTC.